This TCR beta chain is drawn from a study of cytomegalovirus exposure and HLA in healthy donors. The method was immunoSEQ multiplex PCR; TCRdb's version includes in-frame clones alone and lacks a portion of them. There are fewer than 150,000 clones in the sample; around 90% occur only once, and 7.5% to 8.5% lies in the top ten. For this clone: The antigen is unknown.

The V gene's germline CDR1 is SGHVS and CDR2 FQNEAQ. V lost 4 bases and J lost 4; bases outside the gene matches: 8. This CDR3 spans 16 amino acids. Study-level findings and limits: The tendency of first-cohort TCR clusters to co-occur in the 120 or so validation repertoires was the finding of a later analysis. Despite most TCR sequences being rare, some public TCRs occurred in many donors.

V usage is TRBV7-8 and J usage is TRBJ2-1; 9 positions match TRBD1. The sample comprised PBMCs. This receptor was identified in a woman aged 18-30 years in good health and CMV-seropositive. CDR3 protein: CASSSTGTGQYNEQFF. CDR3 DNA: TGTGCCAGCAGCTCGACCGGGACAGGGCAATACAATGAGCAGTTCTTC.